This TCR beta chain was found in a study of technical replicates of blood from a handful of donors. Sequencing was performed with immunoSEQ multiplex PCR; in TCRdb, only in-frame clones are kept and a portion is missing. The sample has 55,000 to 75,000 clones, around 92% seen once. Trimming pared 4 bases from V and 6 bases from J, leaving 7 bases between. The CDR3 consists of 12 residues. In germline, CDR1 is MGHRA, CDR2 YSYEKL. Sequenced material: T cells isolated from PBMCs. V is TRBV4-1 and J is TRBJ2-1; D remains ambiguous. The source is a human donor in good health. CDR3 bases: TGCGCCAGCAGCCGCCCTAGCAATGAGCAGTTCTTC. Translated: CASSRPSNEQFF.